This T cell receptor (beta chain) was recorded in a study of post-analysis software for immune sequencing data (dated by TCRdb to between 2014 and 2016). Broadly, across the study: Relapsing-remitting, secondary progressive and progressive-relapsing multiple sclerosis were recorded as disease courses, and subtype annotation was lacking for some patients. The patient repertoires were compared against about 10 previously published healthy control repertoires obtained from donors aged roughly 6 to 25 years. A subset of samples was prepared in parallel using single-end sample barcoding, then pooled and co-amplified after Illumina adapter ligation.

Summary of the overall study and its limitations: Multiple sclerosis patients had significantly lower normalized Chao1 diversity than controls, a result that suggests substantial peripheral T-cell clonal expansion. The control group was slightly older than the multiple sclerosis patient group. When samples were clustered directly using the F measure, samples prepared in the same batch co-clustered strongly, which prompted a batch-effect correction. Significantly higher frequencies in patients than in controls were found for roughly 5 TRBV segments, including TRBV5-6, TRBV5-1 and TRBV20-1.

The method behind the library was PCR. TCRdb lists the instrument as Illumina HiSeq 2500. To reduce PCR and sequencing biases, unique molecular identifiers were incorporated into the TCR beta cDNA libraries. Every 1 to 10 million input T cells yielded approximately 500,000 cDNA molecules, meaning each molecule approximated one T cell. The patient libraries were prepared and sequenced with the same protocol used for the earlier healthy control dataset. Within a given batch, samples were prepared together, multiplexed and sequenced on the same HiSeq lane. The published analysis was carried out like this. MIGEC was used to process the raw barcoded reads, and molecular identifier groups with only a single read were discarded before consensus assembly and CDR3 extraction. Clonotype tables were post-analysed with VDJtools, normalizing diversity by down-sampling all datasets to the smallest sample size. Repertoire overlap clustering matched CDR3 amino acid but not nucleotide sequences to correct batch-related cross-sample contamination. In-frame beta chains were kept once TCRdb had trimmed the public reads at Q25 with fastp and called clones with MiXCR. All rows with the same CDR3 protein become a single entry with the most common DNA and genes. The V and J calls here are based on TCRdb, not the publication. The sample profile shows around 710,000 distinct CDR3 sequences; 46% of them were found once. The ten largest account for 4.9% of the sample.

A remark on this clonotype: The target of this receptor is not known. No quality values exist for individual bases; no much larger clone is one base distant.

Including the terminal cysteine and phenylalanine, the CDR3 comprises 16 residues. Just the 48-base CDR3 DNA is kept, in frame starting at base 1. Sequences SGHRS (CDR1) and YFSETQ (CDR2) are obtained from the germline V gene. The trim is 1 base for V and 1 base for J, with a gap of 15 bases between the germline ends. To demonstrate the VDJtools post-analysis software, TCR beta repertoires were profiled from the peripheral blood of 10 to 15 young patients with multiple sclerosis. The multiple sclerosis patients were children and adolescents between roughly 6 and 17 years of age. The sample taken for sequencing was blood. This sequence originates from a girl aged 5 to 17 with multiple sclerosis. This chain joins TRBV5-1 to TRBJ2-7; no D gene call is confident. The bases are TGCGCCAGCAGCTTGCCTCCTGACATACCTTCCTACGAGCAGTACTTC. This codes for CASSLPPDIPSYEQYF.